This T cell receptor (beta chain) was sequenced for a study of OX40 agonist ivuxolimab in advanced cancers. Produced via immunoSEQ multiplex PCR; TCRdb's table is partial and in-frame only. The table has around 94,000 clones, around 91% seen once. As for this clone: No antigen is known for it.

Germline CDR1 is SGHRS and CDR2 is YFSETQ. The V segment lost 4 bases and the J segment 4 bases; nucleotides outside the gene matches: 6. CDR3 size: 16 residues. Study-wide results and caveats: Those patients achieving a partial response at 0.1-3.0 mg/kg showed among the lowest clonal expansion. In the expanded peripheral T cells, antigen specificity was never determined.

The receptor was isolated from an adult with an advanced solid tumor such as melanoma, head and neck, liver or kidney cancer. The chain links TRBV5-1 to TRBJ2-2; 11 bases map to TRBD1. The sample in question was CD4+ or CD8+ T cells sorted from blood, obtained in a trial of the OX40 agonist ivuxolimab. The CDR3 DNA sequence: TGCGCCAGCAGCATTGGACAGGGGGCGGGCACCGGGGAGCTGTTTTTT. Translation: CASSIGQGAGTGELFF.